This T cell receptor (beta chain) derives from a study of blood T cell repertoires in COVID-19. Data came from immunoSEQ multiplex PCR; TCRdb stores just in-frame clones and leaves some out. This sample yields about 88,000 clones, of which about 83% are seen a single time; roughly 15% belongs to the top ten. This CDR3 has 13 residues. V lost 4 bases to trimming and J lost 2 bases, with 8 bases between them. Germline V lookup: CDR1 MRHNA, CDR2 SNTAGT. The sample taken for sequencing was peripheral blood. The TCR originated in a woman between 65 and 79 years old with acute or convalescent COVID-19. This chain uses TRBV6-4 with TRBJ1-1; possibly TRBD1 for D (5 bases). The CDR3 DNA follows: TGTGCCAGCAGTGGGGGGGAAAACACTGAAGCTTTCTTT. Protein: CASSGGENTEAFF.